This TCR beta chain derives from a study of blood T cell repertoires in COVID-19. The overall study: Acute-phase and convalescent COVID-19 samples originated in the United States, Italy and Spain. T cells, B-cell-depleted T cells, or PBMCs supplied cDNA or gDNA.

Authors' processing steps: Reference gene primer amplification in the assay estimated nucleated cell counts. Method: immunoSEQ multiplex PCR; TCRdb's copy keeps in-frame clones and lacks some. V and J calls and clone size are copied from that table; D and trimming were computed from the DNA. The table shows 80,000 to 100,000 clones, with about 84% occurring only once. Trimming took 3 bases from V and 5 from J; bases not matched to a gene: 9. The CDR3 runs 17 residues. Germline CDR1 and CDR2: SEHNR and FQNEAQ (reference sequence). The sequenced material came from peripheral blood. This chain links TRBV7-9 with TRBJ2-7, with 14 bases matching TRBD2. The sequence came from a man between 60 and 75 years old with acute or convalescent COVID-19. Here the CDR3 reads CASSFPTSGRAPHEQYF. CDR3 nucleotide sequence: TGTGCCAGCAGCTTCCCGACTAGCGGGAGGGCCCCACACGAGCAGTACTTC.